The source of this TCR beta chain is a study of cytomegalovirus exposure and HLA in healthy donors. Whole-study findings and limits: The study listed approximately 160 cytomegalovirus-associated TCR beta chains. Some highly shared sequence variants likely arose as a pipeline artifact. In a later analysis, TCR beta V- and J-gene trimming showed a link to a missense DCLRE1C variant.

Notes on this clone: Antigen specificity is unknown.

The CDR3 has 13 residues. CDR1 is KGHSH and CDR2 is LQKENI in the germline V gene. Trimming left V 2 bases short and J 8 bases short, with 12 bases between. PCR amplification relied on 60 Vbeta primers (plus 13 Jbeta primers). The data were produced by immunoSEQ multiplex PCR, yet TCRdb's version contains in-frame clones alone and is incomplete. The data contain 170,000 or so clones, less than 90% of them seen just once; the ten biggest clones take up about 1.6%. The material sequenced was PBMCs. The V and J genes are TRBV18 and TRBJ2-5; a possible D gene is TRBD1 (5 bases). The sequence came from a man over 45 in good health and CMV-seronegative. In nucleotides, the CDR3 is TGTGCCAGCTCACCAAGGGCCCAGGGAACCCAGTACTTC. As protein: CASSPRAQGTQYF.